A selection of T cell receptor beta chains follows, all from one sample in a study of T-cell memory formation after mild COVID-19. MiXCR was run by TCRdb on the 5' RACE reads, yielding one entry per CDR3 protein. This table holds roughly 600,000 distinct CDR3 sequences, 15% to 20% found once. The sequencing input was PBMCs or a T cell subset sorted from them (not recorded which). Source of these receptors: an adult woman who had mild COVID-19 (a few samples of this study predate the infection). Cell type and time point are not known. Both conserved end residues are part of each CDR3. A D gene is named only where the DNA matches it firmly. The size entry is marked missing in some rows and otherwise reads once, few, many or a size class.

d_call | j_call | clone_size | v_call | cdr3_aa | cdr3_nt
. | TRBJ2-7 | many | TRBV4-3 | CASSPDGRTYEQYF | TGCGCCAGCAGCCCGGACGGCCGGACCTACGAGCAGTACTTC
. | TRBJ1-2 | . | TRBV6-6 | CASSSTGKDLTYGYTF | TGTGCCAGCAGCTCAACAGGGAAGGATCTTACCTATGGCTACACCTTC
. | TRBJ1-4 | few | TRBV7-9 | CASSFRGANEKLFF | TGTGCCAGCAGCTTCAGGGGTGCTAATGAAAAACTGTTTTTT
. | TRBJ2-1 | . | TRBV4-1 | CASSQDLRGSYNEQFF | TGCGCCAGCAGCCAAGATTTGCGGGGATCCTACAATGAGCAGTTCTTC
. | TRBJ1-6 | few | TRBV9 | CASSVGQANSPLHF | TGTGCCAGCAGCGTCGGGCAGGCGAATTCACCCCTCCACTTT
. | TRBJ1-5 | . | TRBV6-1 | CASRTLSKSNQPQHF | TGTGCCAGCAGGACTCTTAGTAAGAGCAATCAGCCCCAGCATTTT
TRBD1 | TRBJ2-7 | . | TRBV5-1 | CASSSGQEEFWEQYF | TGCGCCAGCAGCTCCGGACAGGAGGAGTTTTGGGAGCAGTACTTC
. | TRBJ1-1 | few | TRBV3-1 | CASSPGSSEAFF | TGTGCCAGCAGCCCAGGGTCAAGTGAAGCTTTCTTT
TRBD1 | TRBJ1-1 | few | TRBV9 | CASSVESGTGNTEAFF | TGTGCCAGCAGCGTCGAATCCGGGACAGGGAACACTGAAGCTTTCTTT
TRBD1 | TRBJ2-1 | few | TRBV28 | CASRDRALSF | TGTGCCAGCAGGGACAGGGCGCTGTCCTTC
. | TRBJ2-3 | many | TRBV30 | CAWSDPGDTQYF | TGTGCCTGGAGCGACCCAGGGGATACGCAGTATTTT
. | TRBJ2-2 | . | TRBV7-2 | CASSLHARETGELFF | TGTGCCAGCAGCTTACATGCCAGGGAGACCGGGGAGCTGTTTTTT
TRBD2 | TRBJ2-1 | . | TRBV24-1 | CATSDPTSGKLNNEQFF | TGTGCCACCAGTGACCCTACTAGCGGCAAACTAAACAATGAGCAGTTCTTC
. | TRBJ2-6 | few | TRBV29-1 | CSVDVSGANVLTF | TGCAGCGTTGACGTCTCTGGGGCCAACGTCCTGACTTTC
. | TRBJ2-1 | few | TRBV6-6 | CASSYFSSSTSYNEQFF | TGTGCCAGCAGTTACTTCTCAAGTTCCACCTCCTACAATGAGCAGTTCTTC
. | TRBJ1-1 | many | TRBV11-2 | CASSLARGNTEAFF | TGTGCCAGCAGCTTAGCCAGGGGAAACACTGAAGCTTTCTTT
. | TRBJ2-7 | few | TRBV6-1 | CASSEVRGPYEQYF | TGTGCCAGCAGTGAAGTCAGAGGCCCCTACGAGCAGTACTTC
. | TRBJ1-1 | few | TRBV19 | CASSIPTEGGLEAFF | TGTGCCAGTAGTATTCCCACAGAAGGGGGACTTGAAGCTTTCTTT